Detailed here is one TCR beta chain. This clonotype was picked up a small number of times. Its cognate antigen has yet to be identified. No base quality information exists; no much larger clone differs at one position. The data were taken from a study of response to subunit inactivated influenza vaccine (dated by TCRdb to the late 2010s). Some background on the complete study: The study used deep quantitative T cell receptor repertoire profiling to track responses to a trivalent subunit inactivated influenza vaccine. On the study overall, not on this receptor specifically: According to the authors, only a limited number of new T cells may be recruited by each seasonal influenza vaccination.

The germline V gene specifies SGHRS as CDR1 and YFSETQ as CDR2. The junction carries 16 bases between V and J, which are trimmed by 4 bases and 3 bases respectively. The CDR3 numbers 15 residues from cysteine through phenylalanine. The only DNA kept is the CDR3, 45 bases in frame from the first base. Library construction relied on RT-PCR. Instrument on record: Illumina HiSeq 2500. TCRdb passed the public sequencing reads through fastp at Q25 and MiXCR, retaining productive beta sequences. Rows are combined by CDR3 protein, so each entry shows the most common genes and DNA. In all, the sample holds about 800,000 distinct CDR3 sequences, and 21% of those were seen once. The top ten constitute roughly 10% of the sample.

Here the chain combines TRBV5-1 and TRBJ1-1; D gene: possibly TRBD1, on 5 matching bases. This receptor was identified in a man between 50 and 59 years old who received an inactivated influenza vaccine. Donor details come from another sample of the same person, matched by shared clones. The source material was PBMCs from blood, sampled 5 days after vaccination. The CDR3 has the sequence CASSIGTHRDTEAFF. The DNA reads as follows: TGCGCCAGCAGCATCGGGACTCACCGGGACACTGAAGCTTTCTTT.